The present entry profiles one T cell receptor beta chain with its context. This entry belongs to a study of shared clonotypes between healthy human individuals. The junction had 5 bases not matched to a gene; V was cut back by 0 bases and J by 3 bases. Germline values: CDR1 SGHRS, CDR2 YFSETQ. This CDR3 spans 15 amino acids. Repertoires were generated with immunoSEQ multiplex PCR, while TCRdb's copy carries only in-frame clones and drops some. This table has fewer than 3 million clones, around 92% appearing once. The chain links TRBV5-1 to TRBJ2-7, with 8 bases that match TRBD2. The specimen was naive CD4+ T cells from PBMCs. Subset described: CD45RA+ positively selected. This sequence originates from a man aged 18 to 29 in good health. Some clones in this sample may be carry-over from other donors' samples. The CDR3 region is CASSLVASGLYEQYF. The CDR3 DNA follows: TGCGCCAGCAGCTTGGTGGCTAGCGGGCTCTACGAGCAGTACTTC. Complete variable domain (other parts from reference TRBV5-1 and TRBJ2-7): KAGVTQTPRYLIKTRGQQVTLSCSPISGHRSVSWYQQTPGQGLQFLFEYFSETQRNKGNFPGRFSGRQFSNSRSEMNVSTLELGDSALYLCASSLVASGLYEQYFGPGTRLTVT.